These 15 T cell receptor beta chains were sequenced from one sample in a study of T cell changes during pregnancy in multiple sclerosis. TCRdb's table, derived via immunoSEQ multiplex PCR, lists solely in-frame clones and lacks some. The data show tens of thousands of clones, around 92% seen once. The sequencing here drew on peripheral blood, taken in the third trimester of pregnancy. Source of these receptors: a female donor with multiple sclerosis, enrolled in a pregnancy study.

The chain combines TRBV7-2 with TRBJ2-1; 7 bases are shared with TRBD2. The CDR3 runs 14 residues. Germline V gene data show CDR1 as SGHTA and CDR2 as FQGNSA. The trim removed 5 bases at V and 5 bases at J, leaving 6 bases unmatched. The DNA for the CDR3 is TGTGCCAGCAGCAGGGGACTAACTAACAATGAGCAGTTCTTC. Translating it yields CASSRGLTNNEQFF.

The chain carries TRBV5-4 and TRBJ2-1; 7 bases line up with TRBD2. Trimming at V came to 4 bases and at J to 5 bases, leaving 9 bases not matched to a gene. Germline V gene sequence: CDR1 SGHNT, CDR2 YYREEE (reference sequence). The CDR3 is 15 amino acids. The CDR3, as DNA: TGTGCCAGCAGCGCTAGCGGACCCGTACACAATGAGCAGTTCTTC. Its translation: CASSASGPVHNEQFF.

This chain links TRBV7-9 with TRBJ2-7, with 9 bases lining up with TRBD1. CDR3 length: 14 residues. Trimming cost V 4 bases and J 7 bases; bases outside gene matches: 8. Germline lookup yields CDR1 SEHNR and CDR2 FQNEAQ (reference sequence). The CDR3 DNA reads as TGTGCCAGCAGCTCGACAGGGGGACAGAGGGAGCAGTACTTC. Amino acid sequence: CASSSTGGQREQYF. The full variable domain, with the rest looked up from reference TRBV7-9 and TRBJ2-7, is DTGVSQNPRHKITKRGQNVTFRCDPISEHNRLYWYRQTLGQGPEFLTYFQNEAQLEKSRLLSDRFSAERPKGSFSTLEIQRTEQGDSAMYLCASSSTGGQREQYFGPGTRLTVT.

As DNA, the CDR3 is TGTGCCAGCAGTTTATGGGCAGTCCAAGACAATGAGCAGTTCTTC. It codes for CASSLWAVQDNEQFF. V and J are TRBV28 and TRBJ2-1; D ambiguous. The CDR3 covers 15 residues. Trimming removed 0 bases from V and 5 bases from J, with 11 bases in between. CDR1 MDHEN and CDR2 SYDVKM come from the germline V gene.

The chain recombines TRBV19 with TRBJ2-1; D ambiguous. Trimming removed 1 base at V and 3 bases at J, with 7 bases between. Germline CDR1 and CDR2: LNHDA and SQIVND (reference sequence). The CDR3 consists of 14 residues. CDR3 loop: CASSIGANYNEQFF. CDR3 DNA: TGTGCCAGTAGTATAGGGGCGAACTACAATGAGCAGTTCTTC. Combining the CDR3 with reference TRBV19 and TRBJ2-1 gives the whole variable domain DGGITQSPKYLFRKEGQNVTLSCEQNLNHDAMYWYRQDPGQGLRLIYYSQIVNDFQKGDIAEGYSVSREKKESFPLTVTSAQKNPTAFYLCASSIGANYNEQFFGPGTRLTVL.

V gene TRBV5-8 combines with J gene TRBJ2-5; D is possibly TRBD1 (6 bases). Germline CDR1 and CDR2: SGHTS and YDEGEE. The CDR3 totals 16 residues. V shed 4 bases and J shed 4 bases, with 20 bases lying between them. The CDR3, as DNA: TGTGCCAGCAGCCGATTTCTCGGTACAGGGACAGAGACCCAGTACTTC. Translation gives CASSRFLGTGTETQYF. Full variable domain (rest looked up from reference TRBV5-8 and TRBJ2-5): EAGVTQSPTHLIKTRGQQATLRCSPISGHTSVYWYQQALGLGLQFLLWYDEGEERNRGNFPPRFSGRQFPNYSSELNVNALELEDSALYLCASSRFLGTGTETQYFGPGTRLLVL.

This rearrangement joins TRBV7-9 to TRBJ2-7; 8 positions match TRBD1. This CDR3 has 14 residues. Germline loops: CDR1 SEHNR, CDR2 FQNEAQ (reference sequence). Trimming took 1 base from V and 3 from J; bases not matched to a gene: 2. CDR3 amino acids: CASSLEGTGYEQYF. Written as DNA, the CDR3 is TGTGCCAGCAGCTTAGAAGGGACAGGCTACGAGCAGTACTTC.

J is TRBJ2-3 and V is TRBV6-1; D perhaps matches TRBD1 (5 bases). Germline lookup yields CDR1 MNHNS and CDR2 SASEGT. V was clipped by 2 bases and J by 4 bases, with 16 bases between them. The CDR3 covers 16 residues. The CDR3 is CASSEWVRGWADTQYF. The DNA of the CDR3 is TGTGCCAGCAGTGAATGGGTTAGGGGTTGGGCAGATACGCAGTATTTT.

The rearrangement uses TRBV27 and TRBJ2-2; 7 bases fit TRBD1. Germline lookup yields CDR1 MNHEY and CDR2 SMNVEV (reference sequence). The ends lost 5 bases at V and 1 base at J; junction bases unmatched: 4. The CDR3 runs to 15 residues. The CDR3 region is CASSPDRENTGELFF. In DNA, the CDR3 is TGTGCCAGCAGTCCAGACAGGGAGAACACCGGGGAGCTGTTTTTT.

The genes are TRBV9 and TRBJ1-1, with no clear D. The CDR3 length is 15 residues. Germline lookup yields CDR1 SGDLS and CDR2 YYNGEE. V lost 0 bases, J lost 1 base, and 10 bases lay in between. The CDR3 region is CASSVGRGRNTEAFF. Here the CDR3 DNA reads TGTGCCAGCAGCGTAGGGAGAGGGAGGAACACTGAAGCTTTCTTT.

Only one count was recorded for this clone. This sequence joins TRBV7-9 and TRBJ2-7, with TRBD2 matching 14 bases. Trimming took 5 bases from V and 4 from J; bases not matched to a gene: 7. The CDR3 has 16 residues. Germline V CDR1 and CDR2: SEHNR, FQNEAQ (reference sequence). The CDR3 region is CASSPPGLAGDYEQYF. CDR3 DNA sequence: TGTGCCAGCAGCCCCCCGGGACTAGCGGGAGATTACGAGCAGTACTTC.

The V gene is TRBV7-2, the J gene TRBJ2-5, with D uncertain. The V end was cut by 1 base, the J end by 1 base, with 4 bases between. CDR1 is SGHTA and CDR2 is FQGNSA in the germline V gene. The CDR3 runs 13 residues. This chain's CDR3 is CASSLVVQETQYF. The CDR3 nucleotides are TGTGCCAGCAGCTTAGTAGTCCAAGAGACCCAGTACTTC.

CDR3 coding DNA: TGTGCCCTTACCGGGGGGCAGCAGTTTAACTATGGCTACACCTTC. Its protein product is CALTGGQQFNYGYTF. This rearrangement joins TRBV6-1 to TRBJ1-2; tentative D call: TRBD1 (6 bases). V gave up 11 bases and J gave up 1 base, with 20 bases separating them. The CDR3 runs 15 residues. Per germline, CDR1 MNHNS and CDR2 SASEGT.

For the CDR3, the DNA is TGCGCCAGCAGCCAAGGGGCTAGCGGATTTAGCACAGATACGCAGTATTTT. Its translation is CASSQGASGFSTDTQYF. The J gene is TRBJ2-3, the V gene TRBV4-3; 7 bases line up with TRBD2. J gave up 0 bases and V 1 base, and 7 bases lay outside the gene matches. Germline CDR1 and CDR2: LGHNA and YSLEER. The CDR3 loop spans 17 amino acids.

The rearrangement uses TRBV28 and TRBJ1-5, with 9 positions matching TRBD1. Germline V gene sequence: CDR1 MDHEN, CDR2 SYDVKM. This CDR3 is 15 amino acids long. V lost 5 bases to trimming and J lost 2 bases; unmatched junction nucleotides: 4. The DNA for the CDR3 is TGTGCCAGCAGTCTACGGACAGGGGGCAATCAGCCCCAGCATTTT. Amino acid sequence: CASSLRTGGNQPQHF.